This T cell receptor beta chain emerged from a study of response to subunit inactivated influenza vaccine. CDR1 is MNHEY and CDR2 is SVGAGI in the germline V gene. The CDR3 length is 13 residues. Deletions cut 0 bases from V and 9 bases from J, with 11 bases between. TCRdb re-called the RT-PCR reads with MiXCR, one entry per CDR3 protein. The data contain about 800,000 distinct CDR3 sequences, approximately 22% of them singletons. General study findings and limits: The study's authors posited that every seasonal influenza vaccination enlists few new T cells.

Concerning this clonotype itself: The antigen remains unidentified.

The receptor was derived from a man between 50 and 59 years old who received an inactivated influenza vaccine. The source material was PBMCs from blood, sampled around 5 days after vaccination. The chain carries TRBV6-5 and TRBJ1-1, with no clear D. CDR3 sequence reads: CASSYSMGGKAFF. In nucleotides, the CDR3 is TGTGCCAGCAGTTACTCGATGGGAGGAAAAGCTTTCTTT.